Listed below are T cell receptor beta chains from one sample, sequenced in a study of T-cell reconstitution after alpha-beta-depleted transplantation in children. TCRdb recomputed calls from the PCR reads with MiXCR, one row per CDR3 protein. The sample lists hundreds of thousands of distinct CDR3 sequences, about an eighth occurring once. This material consisted of PBMCs, taken from the stem cell graft. The receptors were sampled from a human donor who donated a stem cell graft to a child with Fanconi anemia. Each CDR3 is given with its conserved first and last residue. A D gene is named only where the DNA matches it firmly. Clone size appears in some rows only: once, few, many, or a class for an expanded clone.

size	length	J	V	D	CDR3	DNA
.	17	TRBJ2-5	TRBV4-3	TRBD2	CASSQDLASGTQETQYF	TGCGCCAGCAGCCAAGATCTGGCTAGCGGTACCCAAGAGACCCAGTACTTC
many	13	TRBJ2-5	TRBV7-6	TRBD2	CASSLLAGETQYF	TGTGCCAGCAGCTTACTAGCGGGGGAGACCCAGTACTTC
.	15	TRBJ1-4	TRBV20-1	.	CSALPRGATNEKLFF	TGCAGTGCCCTCCCAAGGGGGGCAACTAATGAAAAACTGTTTTTT
.	16	TRBJ1-4	TRBV6-5	.	CASSYSLGSPNEKLFF	TGTGCCAGCAGTTACTCCCTTGGGTCCCCAAATGAAAAACTGTTTTTT
.	13	TRBJ1-4	TRBV27	TRBD1	CASRPTGGRKLFF	TGTGCCAGCAGGCCGACAGGGGGCAGAAAACTGTTTTTT
.	15	TRBJ2-3	TRBV12-3/TRBV12-4	TRBD1	CASRADRGPRNTQYF	TGTGCCAGCAGGGCCGACAGGGGCCCACGAAATACGCAGTATTTT
once	15	TRBJ2-7	TRBV21-1	.	CASSKGGHPVYEQYF	TGTGCCAGCAGCAAAGGGGGACATCCCGTCTACGAGCAGTACTTC
.	14	TRBJ2-7	TRBV27	TRBD1	CASSFRQGPYEQYF	TGTGCCAGCAGTTTTAGACAGGGACCCTACGAGCAGTACTTC
.	16	TRBJ1-1	TRBV5-4	.	CASSPGLGQANTEAFF	TGTGCCAGCAGCCCCGGACTGGGGCAGGCGAACACTGAAGCTTTCTTT
.	15	TRBJ2-5	TRBV15	TRBD1	CATSRRTGGQETQYF	TGTGCCACCAGCAGAAGGACAGGGGGCCAAGAGACCCAGTACTTC
many	14	TRBJ1-2	TRBV28	.	CASSPNALAGGYTF	TGTGCCAGCAGTCCCAATGCACTTGCGGGTGGCTACACCTTC
few	14	TRBJ2-3	TRBV5-1	TRBD1	CASSPGQSTDTQYF	TGCGCCAGCAGCCCGGGACAGAGCACAGATACGCAGTATTTT
many	14	TRBJ1-2	TRBV12-3/TRBV12-4	.	CASSFRGVGHGYTF	TGTGCCAGCAGTTTCAGGGGCGTTGGGCATGGCTACACCTTC
few	15	TRBJ1-2	TRBV9	.	CASSARLRGDDGYTF	TGTGCCAGCAGCGCTCGTTTAAGAGGAGATGACGGCTACACCTTC
few	13	TRBJ1-1	TRBV12-3/TRBV12-4	.	CASSGTPHTEAFF	TGTGCCAGCAGTGGAACCCCTCACACTGAAGCTTTCTTT
.	12	TRBJ1-2	TRBV2	.	CASTTGPSGYTF	TGTGCCAGCACCACAGGGCCCTCGGGCTACACCTTC
few	15	TRBJ1-1	TRBV28	TRBD1	CASSQHRGLWTEAFF	TGTGCCAGCAGCCAACACAGGGGGCTGTGGACTGAAGCTTTCTTT
many	13	TRBJ2-6	TRBV29-1	.	CSVASSGANVLTF	TGCAGCGTTGCGAGCTCTGGGGCCAACGTCCTGACTTTC
few	19	TRBJ2-2	TRBV9	.	CASSVAPGLAIKNTGELFF	TGTGCCAGCAGCGTAGCCCCGGGGCTAGCGATAAAAAACACCGGGGAGCTGTTTTTT
few	19	TRBJ2-2	TRBV12-3/TRBV12-4	TRBD2	CASSDPPGLAVLNTGELFF	TGTGCCAGCTCCGATCCACCGGGACTAGCGGTCTTAAACACCGGGGAGCTGTTTTTT
few	13	TRBJ1-1	TRBV7-6	.	CASSLAGWTEAFF	TGTGCCAGCAGCTTAGCGGGCTGGACTGAAGCTTTCTTT
few	15	TRBJ1-2	TRBV28	TRBD1	CASRRAGTGAWVYTF	TGTGCCAGCAGGCGTGCCGGGACAGGTGCTTGGGTCTACACCTTC
few	15	TRBJ2-3	TRBV5-1	.	CASSLVGRGTDTQYF	TGCGCCAGCAGCTTGGTCGGCAGAGGCACAGATACGCAGTATTTT
few	12	TRBJ1-1	TRBV6-6	.	CASTSMNTEAFF	TGTGCCAGCACGAGCATGAACACTGAAGCTTTCTTT
.	14	TRBJ2-7	TRBV7-2	.	CASSPRKGPYEQYF	TGTGCCAGCAGCCCCCGAAAAGGGCCCTACGAGCAGTACTTC
.	16	TRBJ2-5	TRBV5-4	TRBD2	CASSLGASGGQETQYF	TGTGCCAGCAGCTTGGGGGCGAGCGGGGGGCAAGAGACCCAGTACTTC
.	16	TRBJ1-5	TRBV10-3	TRBD1	CAISVYGTGEHQPQHF	TGTGCCATCAGTGTCTACGGGACAGGGGAGCATCAGCCCCAGCATTTT
.	11	TRBJ2-7	TRBV29-1	.	CSVESAYEQYF	TGCAGCGTTGAAAGCGCCTACGAGCAGTACTTC
many	11	TRBJ1-2	TRBV12-3/TRBV12-4	.	CASSRQYGYTF	TGTGCCAGCAGCCGACAGTATGGCTACACCTTC
many	16	TRBJ1-1	TRBV3-1	TRBD1	CASSQVQGTANTEAFF	TGTGCCAGCAGCCAAGTCCAAGGGACAGCTAACACTGAAGCTTTCTTT
many	15	TRBJ2-5	TRBV12-3/TRBV12-4	TRBD2	CASSSGTSGQETQYF	TGTGCCAGCAGCTCAGGGACTAGCGGGCAAGAGACCCAGTACTTC
many	14	TRBJ1-4	TRBV20-1	TRBD1	CSATAGTGDKKLFF	TGCAGTGCTACCGCCGGGACAGGGGATAAAAAACTGTTTTTT
.	16	TRBJ2-3	TRBV5-5	TRBD2	CATSLWGGAGTDTQYF	TGTGCCACCAGCTTGTGGGGGGGTGCGGGCACAGATACGCAGTATTTT
many	15	TRBJ1-1	TRBV7-9	TRBD1	CASRPPTGADTEAFF	TGTGCCAGCAGACCCCCTACAGGGGCCGACACTGAAGCTTTCTTT
few	15	TRBJ1-1	TRBV20-1	TRBD1	CSARDQAQGGRRAFF	TGCAGTGCTAGAGATCAGGCACAGGGGGGAAGAAGAGCTTTCTTT
.	15	TRBJ2-2	TRBV27	.	CASGGSGSRAGELFF	TGTGCCAGCGGGGGCTCAGGGTCCAGGGCCGGGGAGCTGTTTTTT
.	14	TRBJ2-2	TRBV5-1	TRBD1	CASSMGQEHGELFF	TGCGCCAGCAGCATGGGACAGGAGCACGGGGAGCTGTTTTTT
few	13	TRBJ1-1	TRBV29-1	.	CSVGNGYPTEAFF	TGCAGCGTTGGCAACGGATACCCCACTGAAGCTTTCTTT
many	15	TRBJ1-2	TRBV7-9	TRBD1	CASSLGRDRVYGYTF	TGTGCCAGCAGCTTAGGAAGGGACAGGGTCTATGGCTACACCTTC
few	17	TRBJ1-6	TRBV4-3	.	CASSQDPQSSYNSPLHF	TGCGCCAGCAGCCAAGATCCCCAGAGCTCCTATAATTCACCCCTCCACTTT
few	13	TRBJ2-3	TRBV4-3	.	CASSQNLQDTQYF	TGCGCCAGCAGCCAAAATCTTCAGGATACGCAGTATTTT
few	9	TRBJ2-5	TRBV21-1	.	CATQETQYF	TGTGCCACCCAAGAGACCCAGTACTTC
few	21	TRBJ2-2	TRBV20-1	TRBD2	CSARDLMGLAGGPPNTGELFF	TGCAGTGCTAGAGATCTCATGGGACTAGCGGGGGGGCCTCCGAACACCGGGGAGCTGTTTTTT